This TCR beta chain was sequenced in a study of shared clonotypes between healthy human individuals. The CDR3 is 13 residues long. CDR1 and CDR2 (germline): SNHLY, FYNNEI. V was clipped by 6 bases and J by 6 bases; unmatched bases: 5. General study results and limits: Shared clonotypes: about 5.3% naive CD4, around 3.4% naive CD8, less than 2.5% memory CD4, under 0.45% memory CD8. Clonotype sharing among the donors was expected to vary with sequencing depth.

At deep level, the assay was performed. For sorted subsets, 150 to 200 ng DNA per replicate equaled roughly 30,000 T cell genomes. TCRdb keeps only in-frame clones here, not all; method: immunoSEQ multiplex PCR. The data contain about 1.1 million clones, approximately 80% of them seen just once; the ten biggest clones take up under 0.8%. On this clone itself: Antigen: not known.

Material: memory CD4+ T cells from PBMCs. Indicated subset: CD45RA-negative fraction. The chain uses TRBV2 and TRBJ2-7, with TRBD1 matching 10 bases. The sequence was obtained from a man in his late teens or twenties in good health. Some clones in this sample may be carry-over from other donors' samples. The chain's CDR3 is CASSGQGVIEQYF. CDR3 nucleotides: TGTGCCAGCAGCGGACAGGGGGTAATCGAGCAGTACTTC.